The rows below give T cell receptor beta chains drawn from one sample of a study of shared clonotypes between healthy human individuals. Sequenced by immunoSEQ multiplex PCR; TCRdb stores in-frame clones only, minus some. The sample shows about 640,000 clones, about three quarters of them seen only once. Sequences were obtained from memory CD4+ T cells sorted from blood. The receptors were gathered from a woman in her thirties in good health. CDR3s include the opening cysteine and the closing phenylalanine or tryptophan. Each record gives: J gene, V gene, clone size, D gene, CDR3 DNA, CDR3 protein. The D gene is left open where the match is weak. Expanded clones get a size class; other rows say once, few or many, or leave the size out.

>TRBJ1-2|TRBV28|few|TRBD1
TGTGCCAGCAGTTTCGGACAGGGAGTCTATGGCTACACCTTC
CASSFGQGVYGYTF
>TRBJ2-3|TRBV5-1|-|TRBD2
TGCGCCAGCAGCTTAGGAATAGCGGGAAGCACAGATACGCAGTATTTT
CASSLGIAGSTDTQYF
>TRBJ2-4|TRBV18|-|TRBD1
TGTGCCAGCTCACCATTGGGGACAGGGATTGACATTCAGTACTTC
CASSPLGTGIDIQYF
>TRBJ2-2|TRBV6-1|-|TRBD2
TGTGCCAGCAGTGTTGGACTAGGAGGGACCGGGGAGCTGTTTTTT
CASSVGLGGTGELFF
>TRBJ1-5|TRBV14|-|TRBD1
TGTGCCAGCAGCCATGACAGGGTTTGGAGTCAGCCCCAGCATTTT
CASSHDRVWSQPQHF
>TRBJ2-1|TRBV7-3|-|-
TGTGCCAGCAGCTTAACTGGCGATGAGCAGTTCTTC
CASSLTGDEQFF
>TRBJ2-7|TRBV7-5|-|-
TGTGTCAGAAGCTTATGGCTAGCGGACTCTGGACGTCGCGAGCAGTACTTC
CVRSLWLADSGRREQYF
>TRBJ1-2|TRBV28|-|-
TGTGCCAGCGCAGTACAGATGTATGGCTACACCTTC
CASAVQMYGYTF
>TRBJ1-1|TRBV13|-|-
TGTGCCAGCAGCTTAGACCGGGTGCGGGACACTGAAGCTTTCTTT
CASSLDRVRDTEAFF
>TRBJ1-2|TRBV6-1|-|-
TGTGCCAGCAGTGATCTCACAGGGAACTATGGCTACACCTTC
CASSDLTGNYGYTF
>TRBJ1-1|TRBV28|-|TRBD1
TGTGCCAGCAGTTTCAACAGGGGAGGAAAAACTGAAGCTTTCTTT
CASSFNRGGKTEAFF
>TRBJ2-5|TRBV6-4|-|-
TGTGCCAGCAGTGAGGGCGGCTCGCAAGAGACCCAGTACTTC
CASSEGGSQETQYF
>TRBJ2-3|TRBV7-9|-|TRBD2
TGTGCCAGCAGCCCGGGACTAGCGGGACGCACAGATACGCAGTATTTT
CASSPGLAGRTDTQYF
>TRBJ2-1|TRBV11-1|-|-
TGTGCCAGCAGCTCCCTCCTGGCTGCCGGCTCCTACAATGAGCAGTTCTTC
CASSSLLAAGSYNEQFF